This T cell receptor (beta chain) originates from a study of T-cell memory formation after mild COVID-19. Study background: TCR clusters showed largely donor specificity. General study results and limits: CD4/CD8 balance held among clones contracting day 15 to 85, and later expanders leaned CD4+. Among contracting clones, CD4+ were mainly CM/EM and CD8+ enriched in EMRA. The second-wave clones peaking on day 37 were not confirmed as SARS-CoV-2-specific.

As regards this clonotype: The antigen is undetermined.

Trimming removed 6 bases from V and 7 bases from J; junction bases left unmatched: 8. This CDR3 is built from 14 residues. Germline CDR1 is SNHLY and CDR2 is FYNNEI. MiXCR, applied by TCRdb to the 5' RACE reads, yields one record per CDR3 protein. The sample has around 340,000 distinct CDR3 sequences, about an eighth seen once. The rearrangement uses TRBV2 and TRBJ2-2, with 7 bases lining up with TRBD1. The sequenced material came from PBMCs or a T cell subset sorted from them (not recorded which). This receptor was identified in a man aged 18 to 35 who had mild COVID-19 (a few samples of this study predate the infection). Cell type and time point are not known. CDR3 region: CASRPGTVDGELFF. CDR3 nucleotides: TGTGCCAGCAGGCCCGGGACAGTCGACGGGGAGCTGTTTTTT.